This paragraph reports one TCR beta chain. Its cognate antigen is unknown. The data were taken from a study of CD8 T cells in ankylosing spondylitis. MiXCR, run by TCRdb on the 5' RACE reads, gives a single entry per CDR3 protein. The table includes fewer than 750,000 distinct CDR3 sequences, 15% to 20% detected once. Overall study findings and caveats: CD8+ disease-linked clones were present at relatively low frequencies in blood. Earlier literature documents some of the motif variants in reactive arthritis synovial fluid and blood. Made up of about eight highly homologous variants, a TCR beta motif appeared characteristic of ankylosing spondylitis blood.

With 5 bases removed from V and 6 bases from J, the gap between germline ends came to 17 bases. This CDR3 comprises 14 residues. Germline lookup yields CDR1 MNHNS and CDR2 SASEGT. The chain combines TRBV6-1 with TRBJ2-7; TRBD2 is a possible D gene (7 bases). This sequence was found in a male donor with ankylosing spondylitis. Sequencing used blood, either unsorted or a sorted T cell fraction (not recorded which). Here the CDR3 DNA reads TGTGCCAGCAGTCCGTCTCGAGGGGGGGGCGAGCAGTACTTC. Residues: CASSPSRGGGEQYF.